The present T cell receptor (beta chain) was sequenced within a study of blood T cell repertoires in COVID-19 (dated by TCRdb to between 2020 and 2021). Turning to the overall study: Samples from collaborators originated in the United States, Italy and Spain and spanned both the acute and convalescent phases of COVID-19. The prospective study material was composed of cDNA or gDNA derived from T cells, B-cell-depleted T cells, or PBMCs. Subjects who had been exposed to COVID-19, were actively infected with it, or had recovered from it provided the deeply sampled blood TCRbeta repertoires that made up the dataset. The repertoires were made available in a free public database intended to serve as a resource for research on the immune response to SARS-CoV-2. The samples were drawn from the first 160 participants of the ongoing ImmuneRACE study and from over a thousand subjects provided by 6 global collaborators. The sample metadata nearly always contained a de-identified subject ID, COVID-19 status, age in years and sex. HLA class I and class II types, where available, came from metadata supplied by the sample provider rather than from assay-based typing.

TCRbeta CDR3 regions were amplified from genomic DNA using the immunoSEQ Assay, a bias-controlled multiplex PCR. The published analysis was carried out like this. Nucleated cell counts per sample were estimated from amplification of reference gene primers within the assay. To quantify the absolute abundance of each unique TCRbeta CDR3 rearrangement, sequence reads were collapsed and filtered. For each sample, productive Simpson clonality was calculated by taking the square root of Simpson's diversity index across productive rearrangements. In TCRdb, the immuneACCESS table is reduced to in-frame sequences with V and J assigned. These tables do not hold every clone; where another copy was compared, an unresolved V gene accounts for under half, and the others remain unexplained. V and J calls and clone size come straight from that table; D and trimming were deduced from the DNA. The sample table records some 240,000 clones; under 90% of these occur just once. Approximately 4% of the sample rests with the top ten.

About this clone: The specificity of this receptor is unknown. The input lacks base qualities; no much larger clone sits a single base away.

In the prospective study, participants were roughly 18 to 95 years old, resided in fewer than 25 geographic areas of the United States, and were enrolled through a virtual design. To assign participants to cohorts, the prospective study relied on clinical history that participants themselves reported in a screening survey and a study questionnaire. Mobile phlebotomists in the prospective study collected whole blood, serum and a nasopharyngeal or oropharyngeal swab from every participant. Over a roughly two-month period, participants in the prospective study had the option of providing additional blood draws and questionnaires. Blood samples from the prospective study were shipped frozen or at room temperature prior to DNA extraction. According to the germline V gene (reference sequence), CDR1 reads LNHDA and CDR2 reads SQIVND. A distance of 18 bases separates the germline ends of V and J, which lose 4 bases and 2 bases respectively. The CDR3 starts with the cysteine, ends with the phenylalanine, and has 17 residues. Left in the record is the CDR3 DNA by itself, 51 bases read in frame from the first base.

Paper-wide results and their limitations: The quantity of clinical and demographic metadata differed by source and by participant and was supplied without curation.

The TCR was taken from a man aged 30 to 45 with acute COVID-19. The material sequenced was PBMCs or T cells enriched from blood (not recorded which). The chain was built from TRBV19 and TRBJ2-1; the D segment could be TRBD2, given 6 matching bases. The DNA is TGTGCCAGTAGTACGGGGTCTAGCGTCGTAGCCTACAATGAGCAGTTCTTC. This translates into CASSTGSSVVAYNEQFF.